This TCR beta chain was identified during a study of regulatory T cells in long-lasting Graves disease (dated by TCRdb to the early 2020s). For context, the study as a whole: Persistent Graves' disease was defined as antithyroid drug treatment for over 5 years with persistently positive TSH receptor autoantibodies. This study used TCR sequencing and RNA sequencing of peripheral blood to compare persistent Graves' disease patients against newly diagnosed Graves' disease patients. The study took place in China and was registered as a clinical trial. TCR sequencing covered around 13 persistent and 20 newly diagnosed Graves' disease patients, some 35 samples in total. Persistent Graves' disease patients in the clinical cohort had taken antithyroid drugs for roughly ten years on average.

This clonotype was picked up many times. It lacks a known antigen. Per-nucleotide qualities are absent, and no much larger clonotype sits a single base away. Library creation used multiplex PCR. TCRdb shows the sequencer as Illumina HiSeq 4000. iRepertoire HTBI primers and Arm-PCR amplification of CDR3 regions were used to construct TCR beta libraries. Before sequencing, the PCR products underwent gel purification. Processing in the source paper ran as follows. Gene usage analysis of CDR3 amino acid clonotypes used the 60 to 75 TRBV and more than 13 TRBJ segments found across samples. COPE and FqMerger were used to merge filtered high-quality paired reads into contigs. BLAST was used to align contigs to IMGT TRBV, TRBD and TRBJ reference genes, with CDR3 defined following IMGT. Highly expanded clones were defined as clonotypes with a frequency above 0.1%. Shannon entropy was used to measure repertoire diversity, and the Gini coefficient was used to measure V-J evenness. Clonotypes shared by more than one individual were considered public. The public reads were reanalyzed by TCRdb: fastp trimming at Q25, MiXCR alignment, in-frame beta chains only. Entries are consolidated by CDR3 protein sequence, retaining the most common genes and DNA. These V and J calls rely on TCRdb rather than the paper's analysis. The sample table records approximately 440,000 distinct CDR3 sequences; 23% of these occur just once. Jointly, the top ten make up approximately 28% of the sample.

The sample's time point label, decoded: persistent/refractory GD, antithyroid drugs over 5 years with positive TRAb. RNA was extracted from PBMCs in TRIzol for both TCR sequencing and RNA sequencing. The diagnosis of Graves' disease was made according to American Thyroid Association guidelines. Patients for the study were recruited at an endocrinology department in Xi'an, China. Each patient gave about 8.1 milliliters of peripheral blood, collected in an EDTA anticoagulant tube. Ficoll Paque Plus density gradient separation was used to isolate PBMCs, and no additional T cell sorting was done. An Agilent 2100 Bioanalyzer and agarose gel were used to check RNA quality, while a NanoDrop 2000 measured RNA concentration. V drops 0 bases and J drops 3 bases, leaving 11 bases in between. Its CDR3 holds 15 amino acids, cysteine through phenylalanine. The CDR3 DNA has 45 bases and is translated from base 1. The germline V gene (reference sequence) provides CDR1 DFQATT and CDR2 SNEGSKA.

What the research found in general, with its limitations: The study examined only peripheral blood because the primary lesion, thyroid tissue, could not be accessed. Only the TCR beta chain was sequenced and analyzed. Persistent Graves' disease patients showed lower TCR Shannon entropy and fewer highly expanded clones than newly diagnosed patients, suggesting clonal expansion. TRBV28, TRBJ1-2 and TRBJ2-5 were preferentially used in persistent disease, while TRBV20-1 and TRBJ2-1 were favored in newly diagnosed disease. Patients with persistent disease shared more public clonotypes (approximately 2,500) than newly diagnosed patients did (nearly 1,000). The small sample size was acknowledged by the authors as a limitation that may reduce accuracy.

The sequencing used peripheral blood mononuclear cells (PBMCs), collected when the disease was refractory, from a patient treated with antithyroid drugs. Recombination connected TRBV20-1 to TRBJ1-4, with TRBD1 as a weak D call on 6 bases. The clonotype was recovered from a female donor with Graves disease. In nucleotide form, the sequence is TGCAGTGCTAGAGACCAGACAGGACCTAATGAAAAACTGTTTTTT. Its protein reads: CSARDQTGPNEKLFF.